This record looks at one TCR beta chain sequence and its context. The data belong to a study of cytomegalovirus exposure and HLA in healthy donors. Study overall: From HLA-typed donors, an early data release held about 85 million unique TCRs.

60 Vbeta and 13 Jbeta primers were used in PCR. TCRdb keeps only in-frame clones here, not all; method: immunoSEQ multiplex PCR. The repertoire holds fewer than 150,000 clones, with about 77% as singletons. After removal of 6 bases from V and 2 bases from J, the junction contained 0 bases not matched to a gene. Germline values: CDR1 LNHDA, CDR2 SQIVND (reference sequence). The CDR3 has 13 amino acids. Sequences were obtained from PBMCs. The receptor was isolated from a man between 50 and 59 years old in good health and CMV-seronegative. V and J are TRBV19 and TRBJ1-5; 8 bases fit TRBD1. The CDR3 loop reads CASRTGGNQPQHF. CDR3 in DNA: TGTGCCAGTAGGACAGGGGGCAATCAGCCCCAGCATTTT.